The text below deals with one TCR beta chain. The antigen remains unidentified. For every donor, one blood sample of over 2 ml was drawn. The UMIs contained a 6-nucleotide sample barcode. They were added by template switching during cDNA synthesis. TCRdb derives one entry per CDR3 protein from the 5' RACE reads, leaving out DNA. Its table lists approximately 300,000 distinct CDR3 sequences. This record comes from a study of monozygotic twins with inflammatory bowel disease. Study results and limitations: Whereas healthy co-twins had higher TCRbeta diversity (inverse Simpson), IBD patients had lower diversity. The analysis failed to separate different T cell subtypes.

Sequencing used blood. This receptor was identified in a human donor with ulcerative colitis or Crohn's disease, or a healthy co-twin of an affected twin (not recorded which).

The CDR3 is CASTPAVGLAGRNTGELFF. The chain combines TRBV12-3 or TRBV12-4 with TRBJ2-2; the D gene TCRdb calls, TRBD2, cannot be checked with no DNA. The CDR3 length is 19 residues.